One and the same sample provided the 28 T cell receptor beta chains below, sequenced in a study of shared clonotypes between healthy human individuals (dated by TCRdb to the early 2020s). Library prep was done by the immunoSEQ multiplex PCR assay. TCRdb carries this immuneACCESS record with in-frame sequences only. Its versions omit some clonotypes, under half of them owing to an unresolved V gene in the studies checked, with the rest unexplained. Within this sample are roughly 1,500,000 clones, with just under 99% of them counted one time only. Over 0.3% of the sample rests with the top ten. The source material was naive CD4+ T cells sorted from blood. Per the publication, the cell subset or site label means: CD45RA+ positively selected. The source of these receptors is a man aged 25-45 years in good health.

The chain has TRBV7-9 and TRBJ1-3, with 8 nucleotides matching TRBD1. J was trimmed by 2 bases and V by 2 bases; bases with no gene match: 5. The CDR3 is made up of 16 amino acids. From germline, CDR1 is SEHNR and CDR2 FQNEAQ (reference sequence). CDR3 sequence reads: CASSLFSGGAGNTIYF. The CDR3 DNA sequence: TGTGCCAGCAGCTTATTTTCAGGGGGCGCTGGAAACACCATATATTTT.

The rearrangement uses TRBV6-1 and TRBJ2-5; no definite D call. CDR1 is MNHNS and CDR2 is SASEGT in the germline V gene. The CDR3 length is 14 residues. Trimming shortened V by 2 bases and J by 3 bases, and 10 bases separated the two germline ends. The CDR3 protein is CASSESRYKETQYF. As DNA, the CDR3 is TGTGCCAGCAGTGAAAGCAGGTATAAAGAGACCCAGTACTTC.

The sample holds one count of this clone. CDR3: CASSQTGTTSYNEQFF. As DNA, the CDR3 is TGCGCCAGCAGCCAGACAGGGACCACCTCCTACAATGAGCAGTTCTTC. The V and J genes are TRBV5-1 and TRBJ2-1; 7 bases align to TRBD1. The junction had 7 bases not matched to a gene; V was cut back by 4 bases and J by 0 bases. Germline values: CDR1 SGHRS, CDR2 YFSETQ. This CDR3 is built from 16 residues.

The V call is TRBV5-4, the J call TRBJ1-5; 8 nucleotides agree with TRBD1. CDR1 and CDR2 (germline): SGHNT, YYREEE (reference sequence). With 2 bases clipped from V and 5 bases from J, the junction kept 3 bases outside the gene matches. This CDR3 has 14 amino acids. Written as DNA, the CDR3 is TGTGCCAGCAGCTTACAGGGGGTGGATCAGCCCCAGCATTTT. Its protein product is CASSLQGVDQPQHF. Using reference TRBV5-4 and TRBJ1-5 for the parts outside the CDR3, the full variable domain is ETGVTQSPTHLIKTRGQQVTLRCSSQSGHNTVSWYQQALGQGPQFIFQYYREEENGRGNFPPRFSGLQFPNYSSELNVNALELDDSALYLCASSLQGVDQPQHFGDGTRLSIL.

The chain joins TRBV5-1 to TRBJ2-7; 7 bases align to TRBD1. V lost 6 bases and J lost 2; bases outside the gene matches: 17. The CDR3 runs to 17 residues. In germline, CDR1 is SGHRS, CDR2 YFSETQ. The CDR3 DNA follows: TGCGCCAGCACTCTACAAGCCAGGGGGACCGGGCCCTACGAGCAGTACTTC. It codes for CASTLQARGTGPYEQYF.

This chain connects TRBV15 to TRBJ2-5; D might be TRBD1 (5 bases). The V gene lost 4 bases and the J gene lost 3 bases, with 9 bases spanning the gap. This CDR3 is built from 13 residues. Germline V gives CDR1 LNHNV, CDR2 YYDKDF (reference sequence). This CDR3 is CATSKGWKETQYF. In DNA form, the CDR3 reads TGTGCCACCAGCAAGGGGTGGAAAGAGACCCAGTACTTC.

CDR3 region: CAWSWGMSANEQFF. The CDR3 DNA reads TGTGCCTGGAGTTGGGGGATGTCTGCCAATGAGCAGTTCTTC. This chain links TRBV30 with TRBJ2-1, with D perhaps matching TRBD1 or TRBD2 (5 bases each). The germline gives CDR1 GTSNPN, CDR2 SVGIG (reference sequence). There are 14 residues in the CDR3. Trimming pared 2 bases from V and 6 bases from J, leaving 14 bases between.

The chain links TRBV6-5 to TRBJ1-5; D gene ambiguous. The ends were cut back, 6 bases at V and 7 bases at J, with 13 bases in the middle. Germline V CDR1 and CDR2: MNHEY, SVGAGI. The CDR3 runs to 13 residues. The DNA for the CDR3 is TGTGCCAGCAGACGGACCGGAGGGCAGCCCCAGCATTTT. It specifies CASRRTGGQPQHF.

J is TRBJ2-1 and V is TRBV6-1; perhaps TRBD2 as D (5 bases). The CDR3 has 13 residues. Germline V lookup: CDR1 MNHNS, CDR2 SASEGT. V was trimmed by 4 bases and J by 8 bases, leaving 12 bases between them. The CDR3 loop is CASSATSIDEQFF. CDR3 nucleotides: TGTGCCAGCAGTGCAACTAGTATCGATGAGCAGTTCTTC.

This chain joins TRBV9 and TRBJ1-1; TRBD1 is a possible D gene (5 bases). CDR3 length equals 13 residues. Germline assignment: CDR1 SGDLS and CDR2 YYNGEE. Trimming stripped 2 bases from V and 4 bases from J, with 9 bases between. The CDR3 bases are TGTGCCAGCAGCGTTGGGGGGTTCACTGAAGCTTTCTTT. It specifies CASSVGGFTEAFF. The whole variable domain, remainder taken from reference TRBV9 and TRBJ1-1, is DSGVTQTPKHLITATGQRVTLRCSPRSGDLSVYWYQQSLDQGLQFLIQYYNGEERAKGNILERFSAQQFPDLHSELNLSSLELGDSALYFCASSVGGFTEAFFGQGTRLTVV.

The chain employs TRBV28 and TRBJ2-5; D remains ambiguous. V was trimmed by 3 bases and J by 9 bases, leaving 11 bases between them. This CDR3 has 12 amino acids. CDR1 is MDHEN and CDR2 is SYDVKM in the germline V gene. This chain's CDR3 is CASSFSFVPQYF. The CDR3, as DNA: TGTGCCAGCAGTTTTTCATTCGTGCCCCAGTACTTC.

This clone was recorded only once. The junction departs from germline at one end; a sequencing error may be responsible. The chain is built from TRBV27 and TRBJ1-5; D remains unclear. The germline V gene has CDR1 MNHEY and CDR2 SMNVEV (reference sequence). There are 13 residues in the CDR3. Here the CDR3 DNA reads TGTACCAGCAGCACCCTTTTTAATCAGCCCCAGCATTTT. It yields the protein CTSSTLFNQPQHF.

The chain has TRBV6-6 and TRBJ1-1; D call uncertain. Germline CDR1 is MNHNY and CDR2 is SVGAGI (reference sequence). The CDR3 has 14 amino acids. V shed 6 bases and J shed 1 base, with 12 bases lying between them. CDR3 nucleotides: TGTGCCAGCAGCGAACGACCAGCGAACACTGAAGCTTTCTTT. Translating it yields CASSERPANTEAFF.

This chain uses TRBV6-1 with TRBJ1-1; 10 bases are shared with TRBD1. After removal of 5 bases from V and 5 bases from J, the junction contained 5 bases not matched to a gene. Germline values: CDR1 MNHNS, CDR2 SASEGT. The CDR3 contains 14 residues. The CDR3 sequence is CASSFRDRGTEAFF. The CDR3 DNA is TGTGCCAGCAGTTTCCGGGACAGGGGTACTGAAGCTTTCTTT.

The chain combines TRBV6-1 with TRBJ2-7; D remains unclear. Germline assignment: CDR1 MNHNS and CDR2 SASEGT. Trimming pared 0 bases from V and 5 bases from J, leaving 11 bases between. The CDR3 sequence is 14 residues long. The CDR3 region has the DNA TGTGCCAGCAGTGAAGCGCTGGGCCAACACGAGCAGTACTTC. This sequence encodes CASSEALGQHEQYF.

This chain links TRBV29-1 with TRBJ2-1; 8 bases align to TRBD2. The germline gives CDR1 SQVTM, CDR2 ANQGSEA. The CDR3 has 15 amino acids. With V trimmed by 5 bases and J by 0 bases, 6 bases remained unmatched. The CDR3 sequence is CSVQTSGSSYNEQFF. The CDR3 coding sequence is TGCAGCGTTCAAACCAGCGGGAGCTCCTACAATGAGCAGTTCTTC.

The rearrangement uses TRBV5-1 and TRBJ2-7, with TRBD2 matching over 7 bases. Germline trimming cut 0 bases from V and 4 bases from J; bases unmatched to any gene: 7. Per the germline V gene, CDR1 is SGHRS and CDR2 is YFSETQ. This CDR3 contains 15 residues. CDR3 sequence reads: CASSLDPGGTYEQYF. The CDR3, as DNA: TGCGCCAGCAGCTTGGATCCGGGAGGCACGTACGAGCAGTACTTC. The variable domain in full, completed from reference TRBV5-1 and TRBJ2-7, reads KAGVTQTPRYLIKTRGQQVTLSCSPISGHRSVSWYQQTPGQGLQFLFEYFSETQRNKGNFPGRFSGRQFSNSRSEMNVSTLELGDSALYLCASSLDPGGTYEQYFGPGTRLTVT.

This CDR3 reads CASSEDERTGLNLADTQYF. CDR3 in DNA: TGTGCCAGCAGTGAGGATGAACGAACGGGACTAAACCTTGCAGATACGCAGTATTTT. The rearrangement joins TRBV6-1 to TRBJ2-3; 7 nucleotides match TRBD2. Germline CDR1 reads MNHNS; CDR2 reads SASEGT. The V gene end was trimmed by 3 bases and the J gene end by 4 bases; junction bases not matched to a gene: 19. The CDR3 is 19 residues long.

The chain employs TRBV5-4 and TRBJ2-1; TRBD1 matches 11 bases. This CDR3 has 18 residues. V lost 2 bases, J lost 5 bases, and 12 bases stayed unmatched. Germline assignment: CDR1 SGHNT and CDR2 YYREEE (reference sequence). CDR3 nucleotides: TGTGCCAGCAGCTTTGGACAGGGGGCCAGTGGGCCACACAATGAGCAGTTCTTC. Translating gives CASSFGQGASGPHNEQFF. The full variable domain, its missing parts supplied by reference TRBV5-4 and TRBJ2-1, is ETGVTQSPTHLIKTRGQQVTLRCSSQSGHNTVSWYQQALGQGPQFIFQYYREEENGRGNFPPRFSGLQFPNYSSELNVNALELDDSALYLCASSFGQGASGPHNEQFFGPGTRLTVL.

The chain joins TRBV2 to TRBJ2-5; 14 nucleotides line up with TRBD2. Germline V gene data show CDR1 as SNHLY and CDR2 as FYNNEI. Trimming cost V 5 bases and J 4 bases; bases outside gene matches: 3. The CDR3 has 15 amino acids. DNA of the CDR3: TGTGCCAGCAGTTTAGGACTAGCGGGGGGAGAGACCCAGTACTTC. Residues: CASSLGLAGGETQYF.

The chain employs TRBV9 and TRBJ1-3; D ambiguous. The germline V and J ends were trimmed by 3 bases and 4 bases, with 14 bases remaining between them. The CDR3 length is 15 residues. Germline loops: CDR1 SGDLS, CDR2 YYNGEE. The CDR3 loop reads CASSGLSVGGNTIYF. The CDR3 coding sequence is TGTGCCAGCAGCGGACTCTCGGTAGGAGGAAACACCATATATTTT. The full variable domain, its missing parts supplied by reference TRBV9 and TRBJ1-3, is DSGVTQTPKHLITATGQRVTLRCSPRSGDLSVYWYQQSLDQGLQFLIQYYNGEERAKGNILERFSAQQFPDLHSELNLSSLELGDSALYFCASSGLSVGGNTIYFGEGSWLTVV.

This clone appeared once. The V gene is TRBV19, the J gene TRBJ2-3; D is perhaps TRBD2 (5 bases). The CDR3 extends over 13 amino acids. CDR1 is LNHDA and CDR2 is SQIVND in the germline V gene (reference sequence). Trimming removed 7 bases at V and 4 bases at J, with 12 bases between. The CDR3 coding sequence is TGTGCCAGTAACCCGGACTTCTCAGATACGCAGTATTTT. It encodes CASNPDFSDTQYF.

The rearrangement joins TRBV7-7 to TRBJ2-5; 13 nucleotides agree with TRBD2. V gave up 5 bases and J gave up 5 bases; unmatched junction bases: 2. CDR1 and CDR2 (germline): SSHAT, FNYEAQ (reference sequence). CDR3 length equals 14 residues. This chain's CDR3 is CASSPGLAGETQYF. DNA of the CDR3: TGTGCCAGCAGCCCGGGACTAGCGGGGGAGACCCAGTACTTC.

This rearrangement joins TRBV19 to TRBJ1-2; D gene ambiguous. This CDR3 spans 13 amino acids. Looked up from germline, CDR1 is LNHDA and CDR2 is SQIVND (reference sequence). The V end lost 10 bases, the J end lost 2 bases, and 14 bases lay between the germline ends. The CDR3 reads CATKVPDNYGYTF. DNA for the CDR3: TGTGCCACCAAAGTCCCAGACAACTATGGCTACACCTTC.

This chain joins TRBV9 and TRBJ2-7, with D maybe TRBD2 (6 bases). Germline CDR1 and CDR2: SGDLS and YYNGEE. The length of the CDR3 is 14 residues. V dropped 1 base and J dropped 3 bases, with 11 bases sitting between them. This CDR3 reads CASSVWRVCYEQYF. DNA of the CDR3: TGTGCCAGCAGCGTATGGAGGGTGTGCTACGAGCAGTACTTC.

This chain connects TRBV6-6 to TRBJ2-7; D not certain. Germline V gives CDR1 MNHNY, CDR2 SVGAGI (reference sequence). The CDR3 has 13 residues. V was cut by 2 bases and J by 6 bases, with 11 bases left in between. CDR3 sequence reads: CASSYLSFGEQYF. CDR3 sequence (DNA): TGTGCCAGCAGTTACCTGAGTTTTGGCGAGCAGTACTTC.

This CDR3 is CASSLGGLAGGYEQYF. The DNA of the CDR3 is TGTGCCAGCAGCTTAGGGGGACTAGCGGGAGGGTACGAGCAGTACTTC. The chain combines TRBV7-8 with TRBJ2-7; TRBD2 aligns across 16 bases. After removal of 1 base from V and 4 bases from J, the junction contained 1 base not matched to a gene. The CDR3 contains 16 residues. Per the germline V gene, CDR1 is SGHVS and CDR2 is FQNEAQ.

The CDR3 protein is CASSHTAGRRNTEAFF. The CDR3 DNA reads TGTGCCAGCAGCCATACCGCTGGCAGGCGGAACACTGAAGCTTTCTTT. This chain connects TRBV7-9 to TRBJ1-1; D is ambiguous. CDR1 SEHNR and CDR2 FQNEAQ come from the germline V gene (reference sequence). CDR3 length: 16 residues. Deletions cut 5 bases from V and 1 base from J, with 17 bases between.